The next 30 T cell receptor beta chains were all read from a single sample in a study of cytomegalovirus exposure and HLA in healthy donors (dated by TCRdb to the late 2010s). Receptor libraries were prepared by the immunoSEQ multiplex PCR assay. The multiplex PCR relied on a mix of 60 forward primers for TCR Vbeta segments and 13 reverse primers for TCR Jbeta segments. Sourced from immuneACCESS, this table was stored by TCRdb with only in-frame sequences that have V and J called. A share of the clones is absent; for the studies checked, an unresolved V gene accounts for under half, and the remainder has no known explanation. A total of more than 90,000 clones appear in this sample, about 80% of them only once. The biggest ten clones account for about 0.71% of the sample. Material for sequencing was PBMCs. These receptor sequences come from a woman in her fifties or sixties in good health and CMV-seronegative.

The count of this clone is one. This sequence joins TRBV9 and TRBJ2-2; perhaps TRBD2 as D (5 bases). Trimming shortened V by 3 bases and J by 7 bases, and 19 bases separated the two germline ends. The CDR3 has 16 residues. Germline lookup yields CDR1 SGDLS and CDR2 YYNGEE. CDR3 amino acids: CASSGSGPEAVGELFF. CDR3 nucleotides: TGTGCCAGCAGCGGAAGCGGTCCTGAAGCTGTCGGGGAGCTGTTTTTT.

The CDR3 nucleotides are TGTGCCAGCAGCCCGACTAGCGTGGAGACCCAGTACTTC. It is translated as CASSPTSVETQYF. The gene calls are TRBV7-2 and TRBJ2-5, with 8 bases aligning to TRBD2. The germline gives CDR1 SGHTA, CDR2 FQGNSA. This CDR3 spans 13 amino acids. Germline trimming cut 5 bases from V and 5 bases from J; bases unmatched to any gene: 4. Full variable domain (outside the CDR3, taken from reference TRBV7-2 and TRBJ2-5): GAGVSQSPSNKVTEKGKDVELRCDPISGHTALYWYRQSLGQGLEFLIYFQGNSAPDKSGLPSDRFSAERTGGSVSTLTIQRTQQEDSAVYLCASSPTSVETQYFGPGTRLLVL.

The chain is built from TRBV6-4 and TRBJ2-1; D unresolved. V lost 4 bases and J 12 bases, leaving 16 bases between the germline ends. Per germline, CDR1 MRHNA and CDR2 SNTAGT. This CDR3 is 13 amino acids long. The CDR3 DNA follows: TGTGCCAGCAGTGTCTCGCAGGCAGAGTGGCAGTTCTTC. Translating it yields CASSVSQAEWQFF.

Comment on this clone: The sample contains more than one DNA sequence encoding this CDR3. CDR3 protein: CASSVGRGNNEQFF. CDR3 nucleotides: TGTGCCAGCAGCGTGGGCCGGGGAAACAATGAGCAGTTCTTC. The chain combines TRBV9 with TRBJ2-1; D possibly corresponds to TRBD2 (5 bases). Trimming cost V 2 bases and J 5 bases, with 11 bases left between them. CDR3 size: 14 residues. Germline-derived CDR1 and CDR2 are SGDLS and YYNGEE.

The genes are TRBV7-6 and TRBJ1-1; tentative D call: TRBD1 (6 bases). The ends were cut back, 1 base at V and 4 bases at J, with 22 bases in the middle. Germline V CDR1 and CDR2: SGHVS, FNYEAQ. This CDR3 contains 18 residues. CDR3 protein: CASSLESGTSRAGTEAFF. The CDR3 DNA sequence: TGTGCCAGCAGCTTAGAGAGTGGGACATCCCGGGCAGGCACTGAAGCTTTCTTT.

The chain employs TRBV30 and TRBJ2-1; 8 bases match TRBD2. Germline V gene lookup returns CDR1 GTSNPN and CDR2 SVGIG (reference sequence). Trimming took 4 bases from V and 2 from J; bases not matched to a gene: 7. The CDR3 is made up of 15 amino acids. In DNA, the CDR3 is TGTGCCTGGACCCCCAGGACTAGCACCTACAATGAGCAGTTCTTC. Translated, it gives CAWTPRTSTYNEQFF.

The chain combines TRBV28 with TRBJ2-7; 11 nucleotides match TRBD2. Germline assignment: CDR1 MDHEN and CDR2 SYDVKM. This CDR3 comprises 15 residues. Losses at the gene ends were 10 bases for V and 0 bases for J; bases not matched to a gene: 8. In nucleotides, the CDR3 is TGTGCCACATTATCCGGGACTAGCGGCTCCTACGAGCAGTACTTC. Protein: CATLSGTSGSYEQYF.

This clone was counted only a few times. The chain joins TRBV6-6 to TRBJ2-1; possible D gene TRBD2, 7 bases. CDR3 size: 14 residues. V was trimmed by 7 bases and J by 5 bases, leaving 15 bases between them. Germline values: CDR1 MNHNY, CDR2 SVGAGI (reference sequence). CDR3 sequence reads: CASIGAGDNNEQFF. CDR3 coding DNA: TGTGCCAGCATTGGGGCGGGGGACAACAATGAGCAGTTCTTC.

The CDR3 loop is CASSVFSDTEAFF. In nucleotides, the CDR3 is TGTGCCAGCAGCGTATTTAGCGACACTGAAGCTTTCTTT. J is TRBJ1-1 and V is TRBV9; D ambiguous. Trimming left V 1 base short and J 3 bases short, with 7 bases between. Per the germline V gene, CDR1 is SGDLS and CDR2 is YYNGEE. The CDR3 loop spans 13 amino acids.

The CDR3 nucleotides are TGTGCCAGCAGCTTAGCTCTAGCGGGAGTTGGAGCCAAAAACATTCAGTACTTC. This encodes CASSLALAGVGAKNIQYF. J is TRBJ2-4 and V is TRBV7-2, with 10 bases matching TRBD2. The trim removed 0 bases at V and 0 bases at J, leaving 5 bases unmatched. CDR3 length: 18 amino acids. Per the germline V gene, CDR1 is SGHTA and CDR2 is FQGNSA.

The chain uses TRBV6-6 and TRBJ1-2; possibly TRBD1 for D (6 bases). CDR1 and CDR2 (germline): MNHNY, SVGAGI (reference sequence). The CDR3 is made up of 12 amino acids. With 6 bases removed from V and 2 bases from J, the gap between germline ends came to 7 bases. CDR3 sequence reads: CASRTGNYGYTF. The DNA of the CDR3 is TGTGCCAGCAGGACAGGCAACTATGGCTACACCTTC.

CDR3 DNA sequence: TGTGCCAGCAGCTTGGTTGACAGAGACGGAATCTATGGCTACACCTTC. It encodes CASSLVDRDGIYGYTF. The chain has TRBV5-6 and TRBJ1-2; D might be TRBD1 (5 bases). This CDR3 contains 16 residues. The V end lost 0 bases, the J end lost 4 bases, and 16 bases lay between the germline ends. Germline CDR1 reads SGHDT; CDR2 reads YYEEEE.

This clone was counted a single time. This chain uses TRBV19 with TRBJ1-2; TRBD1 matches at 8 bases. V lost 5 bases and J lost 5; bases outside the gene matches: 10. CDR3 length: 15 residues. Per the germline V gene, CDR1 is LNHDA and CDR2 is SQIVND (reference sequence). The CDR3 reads CASSPLRTGIYGYTF. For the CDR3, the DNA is TGTGCCAGTAGTCCCCTTCGGACAGGGATATATGGCTACACCTTC.

In nucleotides, the CDR3 is TGCGCCAGCAGCCAATGGACAGTAAACACAGATACGCAGTATTTT. As protein: CASSQWTVNTDTQYF. The V and J genes are TRBV4-3 and TRBJ2-3; TRBD1 is a possible D gene (6 bases). The CDR3 has 15 amino acids. Germline-derived CDR1 and CDR2 are LGHNA and YSLEER. The V end was cut by 2 bases, the J end by 2 bases, with 11 bases between.

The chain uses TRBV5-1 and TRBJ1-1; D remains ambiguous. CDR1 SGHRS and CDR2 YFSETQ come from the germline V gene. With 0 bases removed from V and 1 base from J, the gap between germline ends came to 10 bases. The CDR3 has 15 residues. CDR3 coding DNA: TGCGCCAGCAGCTTGGCCAGCGCGCCGAACACTGAAGCTTTCTTT. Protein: CASSLASAPNTEAFF.

The CDR3 here is CASSQMTWTGLNTEAFF. The CDR3 region has the DNA TGCGCCAGCAGCCAGATGACCTGGACAGGGCTGAACACTGAAGCTTTCTTT. This sequence joins TRBV4-3 and TRBJ1-1, with 8 bases aligning to TRBD1. The V gene end was trimmed by 3 bases and the J gene end by 0 bases; junction bases not matched to a gene: 9. In germline, CDR1 is LGHNA, CDR2 YSLEER. The CDR3 loop spans 17 amino acids.

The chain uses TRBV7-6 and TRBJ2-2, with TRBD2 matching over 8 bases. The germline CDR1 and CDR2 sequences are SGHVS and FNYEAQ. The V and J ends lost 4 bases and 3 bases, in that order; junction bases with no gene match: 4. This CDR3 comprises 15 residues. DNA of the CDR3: TGTGCCAGCAGCTCCGGGACTAGATACACCGGGGAGCTGTTTTTT. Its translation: CASSSGTRYTGELFF.

CDR3 protein: CASSFSGVDEQFF. The CDR3 coding sequence is TGTGCCAGCAGTTTTTCCGGGGTGGATGAGCAGTTCTTC. This chain joins TRBV27 and TRBJ2-1; the D gene is possibly TRBD2 (5 bases). Trimming pared 3 bases from V and 8 bases from J, leaving 11 bases between. Germline assignment: CDR1 MNHEY and CDR2 SMNVEV (reference sequence). The CDR3 runs to 13 residues.

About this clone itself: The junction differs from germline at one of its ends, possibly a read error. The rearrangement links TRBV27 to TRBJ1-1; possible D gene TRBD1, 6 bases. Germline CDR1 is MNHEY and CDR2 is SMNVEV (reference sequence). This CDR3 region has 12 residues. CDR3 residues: CATNARGAPPIF. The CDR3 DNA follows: TGTGCCACCAATGCCCGGGGGGCCCCCCCCATTTTT.

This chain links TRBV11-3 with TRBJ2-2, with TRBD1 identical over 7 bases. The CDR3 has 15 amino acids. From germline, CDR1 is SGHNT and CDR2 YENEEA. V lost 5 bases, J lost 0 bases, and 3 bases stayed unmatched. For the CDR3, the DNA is TGTGCCAGCAGCCCCGGGACAGCGAACACCGGGGAGCTGTTTTTT. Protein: CASSPGTANTGELFF. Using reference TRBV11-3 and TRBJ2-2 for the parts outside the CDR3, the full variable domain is EAGVVQSPRYKIIEKKQPVAFWCNPISGHNTLYWYLQNLGQGPELLIRYENEEAVDDSQLPKDRFSAERLKGVDSTLKIQPAELGDSAVYLCASSPGTANTGELFFGEGSRLTVL.

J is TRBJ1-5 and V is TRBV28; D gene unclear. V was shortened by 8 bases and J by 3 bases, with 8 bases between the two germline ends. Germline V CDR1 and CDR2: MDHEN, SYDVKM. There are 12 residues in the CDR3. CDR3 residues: CASATVNQPQHF. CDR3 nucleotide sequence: TGTGCCAGCGCAACAGTCAATCAGCCCCAGCATTTT.

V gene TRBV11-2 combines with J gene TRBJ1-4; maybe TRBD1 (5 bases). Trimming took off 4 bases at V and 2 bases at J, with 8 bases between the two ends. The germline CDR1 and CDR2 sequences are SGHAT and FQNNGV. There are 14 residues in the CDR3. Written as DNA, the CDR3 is TGTGCCAGCAGCTGGAGACAGACTAATGAAAAACTGTTTTTT. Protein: CASSWRQTNEKLFF.

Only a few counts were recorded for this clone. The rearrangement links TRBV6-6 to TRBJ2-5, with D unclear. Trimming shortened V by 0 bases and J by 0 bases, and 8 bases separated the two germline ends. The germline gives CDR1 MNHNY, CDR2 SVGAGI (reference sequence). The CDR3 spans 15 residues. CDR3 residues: CASSYSIANQETQYF. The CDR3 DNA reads TGTGCCAGCAGTTACTCGATCGCGAACCAAGAGACCCAGTACTTC.

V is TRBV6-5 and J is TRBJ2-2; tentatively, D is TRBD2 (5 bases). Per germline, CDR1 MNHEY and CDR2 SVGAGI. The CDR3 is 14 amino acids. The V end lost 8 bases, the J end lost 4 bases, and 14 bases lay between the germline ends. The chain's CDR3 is CASLPGLGTGELFF. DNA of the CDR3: TGTGCCAGCCTACCGGGATTGGGCACCGGGGAGCTGTTTTTT.

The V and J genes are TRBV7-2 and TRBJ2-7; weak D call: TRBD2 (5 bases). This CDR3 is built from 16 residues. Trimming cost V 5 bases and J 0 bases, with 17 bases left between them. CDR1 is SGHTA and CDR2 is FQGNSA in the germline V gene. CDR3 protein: CASSDPLAGLSYEQYF. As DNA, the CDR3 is TGTGCCAGCAGCGACCCTCTGGCGGGCCTCTCCTACGAGCAGTACTTC.

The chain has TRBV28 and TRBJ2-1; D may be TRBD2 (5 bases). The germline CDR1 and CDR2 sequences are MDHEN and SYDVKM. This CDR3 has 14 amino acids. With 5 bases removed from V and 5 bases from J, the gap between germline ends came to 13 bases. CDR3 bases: TGTGCCAGCAGTATCTCGGGAACCAACAATGAGCAGTTCTTC. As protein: CASSISGTNNEQFF.

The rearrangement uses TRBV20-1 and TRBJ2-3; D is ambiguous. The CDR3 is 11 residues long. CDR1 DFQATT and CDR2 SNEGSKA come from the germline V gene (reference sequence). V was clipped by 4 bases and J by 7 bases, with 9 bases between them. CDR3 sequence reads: CSAMTDYTQYF. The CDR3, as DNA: TGCAGTGCTATGACTGATTATACGCAGTATTTT.

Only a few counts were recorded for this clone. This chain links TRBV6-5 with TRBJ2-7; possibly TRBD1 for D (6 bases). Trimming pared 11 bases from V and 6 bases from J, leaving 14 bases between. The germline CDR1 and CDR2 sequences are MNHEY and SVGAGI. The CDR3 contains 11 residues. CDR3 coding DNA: TGTGCCTCCCAGAGGGGGTCCGAGCAGTACTTC. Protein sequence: CASQRGSEQYF.

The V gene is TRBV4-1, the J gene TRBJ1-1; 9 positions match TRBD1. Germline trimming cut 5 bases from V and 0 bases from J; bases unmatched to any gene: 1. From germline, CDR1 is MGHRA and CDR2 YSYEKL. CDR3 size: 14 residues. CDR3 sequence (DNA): TGCGCCAGCAGCAGGGACAGGGTGAACACTGAAGCTTTCTTT. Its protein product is CASSRDRVNTEAFF.

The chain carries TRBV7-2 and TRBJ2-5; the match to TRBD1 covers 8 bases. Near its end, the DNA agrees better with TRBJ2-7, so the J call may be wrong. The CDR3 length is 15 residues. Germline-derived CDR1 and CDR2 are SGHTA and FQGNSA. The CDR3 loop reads CASSLSTGGSYEQYF. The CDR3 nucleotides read TGTGCCAGCAGCTTATCCACAGGGGGCTCCTACGAGCAGTACTTC.